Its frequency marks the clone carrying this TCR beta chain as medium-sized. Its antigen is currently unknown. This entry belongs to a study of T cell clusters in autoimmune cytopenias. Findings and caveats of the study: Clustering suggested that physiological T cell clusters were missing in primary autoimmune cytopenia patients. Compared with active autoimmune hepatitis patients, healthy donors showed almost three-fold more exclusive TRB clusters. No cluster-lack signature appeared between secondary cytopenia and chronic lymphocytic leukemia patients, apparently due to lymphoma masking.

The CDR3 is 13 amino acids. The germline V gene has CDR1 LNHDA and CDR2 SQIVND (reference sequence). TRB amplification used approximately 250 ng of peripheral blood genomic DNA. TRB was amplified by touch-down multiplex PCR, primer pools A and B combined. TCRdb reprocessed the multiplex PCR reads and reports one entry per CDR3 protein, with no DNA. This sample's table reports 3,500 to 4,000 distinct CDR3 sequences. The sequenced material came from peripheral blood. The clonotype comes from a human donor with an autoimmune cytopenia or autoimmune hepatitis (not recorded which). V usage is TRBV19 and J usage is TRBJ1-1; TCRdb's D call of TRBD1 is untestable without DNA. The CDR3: CASSIRESTEAFF.